Listed below are T cell receptor beta chains from one sample, sequenced in a study of radiotherapy plus CTLA-4 blockade in lung cancer. Data came from immunoSEQ multiplex PCR; TCRdb stores just in-frame clones and leaves some out. The data contain some 37,000 clones, about 70% of them singletons. The source was peripheral blood, collected from a patient treated with radiotherapy plus ipilimumab. These receptor sequences come from a human donor with non-small cell lung cancer who had stable disease on radiotherapy plus ipilimumab. Both conserved end residues are part of each CDR3. The order of the fields is V gene, D gene, J gene, clone size, CDR3 protein, CDR3 DNA. A D gene is named only where the DNA matches it firmly. Expanded clones get a size class; other rows say once, few or many, or leave the size out.

TRBV6-6,.,TRBJ1-2,.,CASSSGQRSNYGYTF,TGTGCCAGCAGTTCCGGACAGCGAAGTAACTATGGCTACACCTTC
TRBV7-8,TRBD1,TRBJ2-2,.,CASTPWGQGAFTGELFF,TGTGCCAGCACCCCATGGGGACAGGGGGCTTTCACCGGGGAGCTGTTTTTT
TRBV25-1,.,TRBJ2-5,.,CASSEFRSGETQYF,TGTGCCAGCAGTGAATTCAGGTCCGGTGAGACCCAGTACTTC
TRBV11-2,.,TRBJ1-1,.,CASRHLGGTAEAFF,TGTGCCAGCAGACATTTAGGGGGGACCGCTGAAGCTTTCTTT
TRBV4-1,.,TRBJ2-5,once,CASSQGLGVLGTQYF,TGCGCCAGCAGCCAAGGTTTGGGAGTCTTAGGGACCCAGTACTTC
TRBV6-5,.,TRBJ1-2,.,CASRRQQANYGYTF,TGTGCCAGCAGGCGCCAGCAGGCTAACTATGGCTACACCTTC
TRBV7-7,TRBD1,TRBJ2-1,.,CASSQDRVHNEQFF,TGTGCCAGCAGCCAAGACAGGGTCCACAATGAGCAGTTCTTC
TRBV28,TRBD1,TRBJ1-5,.,CASRTSGGENQPQHF,TGTGCCAGCAGGACCTCAGGGGGCGAGAATCAGCCCCAGCATTTT
TRBV19,TRBD2,TRBJ2-3,.,CASSIVSLAGGPDTQYF,TGTGCCAGTAGTATAGTCTCGCTAGCGGGGGGTCCAGATACGCAGTATTTT
TRBV28,TRBD1,TRBJ1-2,.,CASSPPRQGFDGYTF,TGTGCCAGCAGTCCACCCAGACAGGGTTTCGATGGCTACACCTTC
TRBV28,.,TRBJ1-1,.,CASSLSGRVAFF,TGTGCCAGCAGTTTATCCGGAAGGGTGGCTTTCTTT
TRBV6-5,.,TRBJ1-1,.,CASSVGFEAFF,TGTGCCAGCAGTGTAGGGTTTGAAGCTTTCTTT
TRBV25-1,.,TRBJ2-6,.,CASSEYGGAGSGANVLTF,TGTGCCAGCAGTGAATATGGGGGGGCAGGATCTGGGGCCAACGTCCTGACTTTC
TRBV19,TRBD1,TRBJ1-2,.,CASQSWDRGDGYTF,TGTGCCAGCCAGAGCTGGGACAGGGGTGATGGCTACACCTTC
TRBV6-1,TRBD1,TRBJ2-3,.,CASTMGQGASDTQYF,TGTGCCAGCACCATGGGGCAGGGGGCCTCAGATACGCAGTATTTT
TRBV6-6,TRBD1,TRBJ2-4,.,CASSFDRGIQYF,TGTGCCAGCAGTTTCGACAGGGGCATTCAGTACTTC
TRBV19,.,TRBJ1-2,once,CASSIAGGGFYGYTF,TGTGCCAGTAGTATAGCCGGGGGCGGTTTCTACGGCTACACCTTC
TRBV2,.,TRBJ1-1,once,CASKQGRTEAFF,TGTGCCAGCAAACAGGGAAGGACTGAAGCTTTCTTT
TRBV16,.,TRBJ1-6,.,CASSQSRADRSRESSYNSPLHF,TGTGCCAGCAGCCAATCGAGGGCCGACAGATCTAGGGAGAGCTCCTATAATTCACCCCTCCACTTT
TRBV10-3,.,TRBJ1-4,.,CAISEKSFNEKLFF,TGTGCCATCAGTGAGAAGAGCTTTAATGAAAAACTGTTTTTT
TRBV19,TRBD1,TRBJ1-2,.,CASRGTGGASGYTF,TGTGCCAGTAGGGGGACAGGGGGCGCGTCTGGCTACACCTTC
TRBV7-9,TRBD2,TRBJ2-1,.,CASSTRGDYNEQFF,TGTGCCAGCAGCACTCGGGGGGACTACAATGAGCAGTTCTTC
TRBV28,.,TRBJ1-4,.,CASSPLPTIATNEKLFF,TGTGCCAGCAGTCCTTTACCAACCATCGCAACTAATGAAAAACTGTTTTTT
TRBV5-6,TRBD1,TRBJ1-2,.,CASSLDRGNYGYTF,TGTGCCAGCAGCTTGGACAGGGGCAACTATGGCTACACCTTC
TRBV4-1,TRBD2,TRBJ2-1,.,CASSLRTSGSSYNEQFF,TGCGCCAGCAGCTTGCGGACTAGCGGGTCATCCTACAATGAGCAGTTCTTC
TRBV11-2,.,TRBJ2-7,once,CASSPRPPRDRMAYEQYF,TGTGCCAGCAGCCCCAGGCCCCCTCGGGACCGAATGGCCTACGAGCAGTACTTC
TRBV28,.,TRBJ1-2,once,CASSLGDTGDYGYTF,TGTGCCAGCAGTTTGGGGGACACCGGGGACTATGGCTACACCTTC
TRBV15,.,TRBJ1-1,.,CATSRDEHGNTEAFF,TGTGCCACCAGCAGAGATGAACACGGGAACACTGAAGCTTTCTTT
TRBV7-6,.,TRBJ1-3,.,CASSPSNGNTIYF,TGTGCCAGCAGTCCTTCTAATGGAAACACCATATATTTT